This T cell receptor beta chain was profiled in a study of cytomegalovirus exposure and HLA in healthy donors. PCR involved 60 Vbeta and 13 Jbeta primers. Only in-frame clones appear in the TCRdb table, and some are missing; sequencing was by immunoSEQ multiplex PCR. The data show some 180,000 clones, more than 75% seen once. The germline CDR1 and CDR2 sequences are SNHLY and FYNNEI. V lost 4 bases, J lost 4 bases, and 10 bases lay in between. The CDR3 has 14 amino acids. Healthy bone marrow donors made up the donors. The genes are TRBV2 and TRBJ1-4; tentatively, D is TRBD1 (5 bases). The sequence was obtained from a woman in her twenties or thirties in good health and CMV-seropositive. The material sequenced was PBMCs. The CDR3 coding sequence is TGTGCCAGCAGTGTCGGGGGGGGTAATGAAAAACTGTTTTTT. As protein: CASSVGGGNEKLFF.